The clone carrying this T cell receptor (beta chain) was observed a few times. The antigen is not known. This sample was included in a study of T cell repertoires in cytomegalovirus infection. Study overall: CMV epitopes that were recently identified and HLA-C-restricted were used alongside well-studied HLA-B-restricted ones. It can be stated that public TCR beta signatures indicated CMV infection as well as a matching HLA type. General study findings and limits: Carriers of CMV and the relevant HLA type were discriminated by public TCR beta frequency.

TCRdb re-analysed the reads in MiXCR, keeping a single row per CDR3 protein. The table records nearly 700,000 distinct CDR3 sequences, around a third of them present only once. CDR1 and CDR2 from the germline V gene are MNHNY and SVGAGI (reference sequence). Trimming pared 5 bases from V and 7 bases from J, leaving 21 bases between. The CDR3 length is 15 residues. The receptor was isolated from a human donor in good health (CMV status not recorded). Some clones in this sample may be carry-over from other donors' samples. The chain links TRBV6-6 to TRBJ2-7; D remains ambiguous. Sequenced material: cultured PBMCs, taken from culture after CMV antigen stimulation. The CDR3 DNA reads TGTGCCAGCAGTGCTGGACCCCATCCAGGTGTGGAGCAGTACTTC. It codes for CASSAGPHPGVEQYF.